This paragraph covers one T cell receptor beta chain sequence. The data are from a study of cytotoxic CD8 clonotypes in ibrutinib-treated CLL. The protocol was immunoSEQ multiplex PCR, while the TCRdb copy is restricted to in-frame clones and leaves out a portion. This sample has some 200,000 clones, with roughly three quarters found just once. The CDR3 has 15 amino acids. The germline gives CDR1 ENHRY, CDR2 SYGVKD. Trimming stripped 2 bases from V and 5 bases from J, with 15 bases between. The specimen comprised PBMCs, sampled after 12 months of ibrutinib treatment. The TCR originated in a human donor with chronic lymphocytic leukemia. This sequence joins TRBV10-3 and TRBJ1-2, with D possibly TRBD1 on 6 matching bases. In DNA form, the CDR3 reads TGTGCCATCAGTGAGCAAACGACAGGCCCGTATGGCTACACCTTC. This sequence encodes CAISEQTTGPYGYTF.